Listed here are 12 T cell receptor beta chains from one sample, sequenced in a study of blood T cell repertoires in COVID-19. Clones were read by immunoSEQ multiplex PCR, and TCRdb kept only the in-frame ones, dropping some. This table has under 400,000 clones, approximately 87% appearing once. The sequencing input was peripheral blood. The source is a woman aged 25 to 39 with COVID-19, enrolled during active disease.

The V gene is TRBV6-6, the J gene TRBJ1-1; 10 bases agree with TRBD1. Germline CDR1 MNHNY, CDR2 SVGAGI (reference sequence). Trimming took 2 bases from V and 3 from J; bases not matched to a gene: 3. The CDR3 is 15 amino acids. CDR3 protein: CASSYTGTGDTEAFF. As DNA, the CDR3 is TGTGCCAGCAGTTACACCGGGACAGGGGACACTGAAGCTTTCTTT.

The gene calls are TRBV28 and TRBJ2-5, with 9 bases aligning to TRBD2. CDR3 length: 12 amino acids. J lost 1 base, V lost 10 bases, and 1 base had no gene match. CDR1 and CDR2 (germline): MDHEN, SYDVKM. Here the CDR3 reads CAISGGQETQYF. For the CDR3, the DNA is TGTGCCATTAGCGGGGGCCAAGAGACCCAGTACTTC.

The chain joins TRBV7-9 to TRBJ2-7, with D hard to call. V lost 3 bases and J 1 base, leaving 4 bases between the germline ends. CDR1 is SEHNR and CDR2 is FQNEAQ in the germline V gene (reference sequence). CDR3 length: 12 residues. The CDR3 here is CASSLSSYEQYF. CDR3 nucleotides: TGTGCCAGCAGCTTGAGTTCCTACGAGCAGTACTTC.

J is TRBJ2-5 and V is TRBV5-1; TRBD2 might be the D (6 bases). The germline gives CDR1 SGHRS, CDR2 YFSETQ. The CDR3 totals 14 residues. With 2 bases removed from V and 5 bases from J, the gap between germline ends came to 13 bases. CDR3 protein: CASSLPGDGETQYF. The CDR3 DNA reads TGCGCCAGCAGCTTACCGGGAGATGGGGAGACCCAGTACTTC. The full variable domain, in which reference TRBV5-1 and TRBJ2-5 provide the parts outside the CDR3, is KAGVTQTPRYLIKTRGQQVTLSCSPISGHRSVSWYQQTPGQGLQFLFEYFSETQRNKGNFPGRFSGRQFSNSRSEMNVSTLELGDSALYLCASSLPGDGETQYFGPGTRLLVL.

The CDR3 protein is CASSQESGYGYTF. CDR3 coding DNA: TGTGCCAGCAGCCAAGAGAGTGGCTATGGCTACACCTTC. This chain uses TRBV4-2 with TRBJ1-2; D not certain. V gave up 0 bases and J gave up 4 bases, with 6 bases separating them. This CDR3 spans 13 amino acids. Germline values: CDR1 LGHNA, CDR2 YNFKEQ.

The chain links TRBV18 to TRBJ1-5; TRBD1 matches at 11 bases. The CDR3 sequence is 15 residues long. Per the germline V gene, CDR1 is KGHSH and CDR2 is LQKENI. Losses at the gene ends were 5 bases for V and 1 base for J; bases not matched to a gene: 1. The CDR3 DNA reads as TGTGCCAGCTCAGGACAGGGGGCAAGCAATCAGCCCCAGCATTTT. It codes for CASSGQGASNQPQHF. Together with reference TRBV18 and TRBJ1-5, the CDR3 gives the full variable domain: NAGVMQNPRHLVRRRGQEARLRCSPMKGHSHVYWYRQLPEEGLKFMVYLQKENIIDESGMPKERFSAEFPKEGPSILRIQQVVRGDSAAYFCASSGQGASNQPQHFGDGTRLSIL.

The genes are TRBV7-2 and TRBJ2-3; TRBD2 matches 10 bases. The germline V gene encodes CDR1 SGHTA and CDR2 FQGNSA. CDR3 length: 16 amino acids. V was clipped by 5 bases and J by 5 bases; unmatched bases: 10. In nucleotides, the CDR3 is TGTGCCAGCAGCCCCTTAGCGGGAGGCGGTGGAGATACGCAGTATTTT. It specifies CASSPLAGGGGDTQYF.

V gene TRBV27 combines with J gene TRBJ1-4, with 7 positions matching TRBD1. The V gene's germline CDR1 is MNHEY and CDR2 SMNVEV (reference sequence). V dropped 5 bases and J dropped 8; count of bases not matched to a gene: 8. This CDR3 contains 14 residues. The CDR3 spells CASSPWDRLEKLFF. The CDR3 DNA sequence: TGTGCCAGCAGTCCCTGGGACAGACTGGAAAAACTGTTTTTT.

CDR3 sequence reads: CASSQDRGNEQFF. Written as DNA, the CDR3 is TGTGCCAGCAGCCAAGATCGGGGGAATGAGCAGTTCTTC. The chain combines TRBV3-1 (or the pseudogene TRBV3-2) with TRBJ2-1; perhaps TRBD2 as D (6 bases). CDR1 is LGHDT, CDR2 YNNKEL, per germline (reference sequence). V lost 0 bases, J lost 7 bases, and 7 bases lay in between. There are 13 residues in the CDR3.

Written as DNA, the CDR3 is TGTGCCAGTACTCCGTTGGACAGGGTCAGCTCTAGCACAGATACGCAGTATTTT. Translation: CASTPLDRVSSSTDTQYF. The V and J genes are TRBV19 and TRBJ2-3; 8 bases align to TRBD1. From germline, CDR1 is LNHDA and CDR2 SQIVND (reference sequence). The junction had 15 bases not matched to a gene; V was cut back by 7 bases and J by 0 bases. The CDR3 contains 18 residues.

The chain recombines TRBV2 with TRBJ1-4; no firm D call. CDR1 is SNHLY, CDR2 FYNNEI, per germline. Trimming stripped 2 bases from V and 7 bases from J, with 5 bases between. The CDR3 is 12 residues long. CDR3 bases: TGTGCCAGCAGTGAAAGTAGTGAAAAACTGTTTTTT. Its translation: CASSESSEKLFF.

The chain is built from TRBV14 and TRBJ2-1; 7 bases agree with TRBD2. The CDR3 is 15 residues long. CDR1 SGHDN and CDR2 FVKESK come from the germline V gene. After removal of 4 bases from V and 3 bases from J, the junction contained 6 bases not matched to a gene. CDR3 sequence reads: CASSLDSGIYNEQFF. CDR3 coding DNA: TGTGCCAGCAGCCTAGACAGCGGGATCTACAATGAGCAGTTCTTC.